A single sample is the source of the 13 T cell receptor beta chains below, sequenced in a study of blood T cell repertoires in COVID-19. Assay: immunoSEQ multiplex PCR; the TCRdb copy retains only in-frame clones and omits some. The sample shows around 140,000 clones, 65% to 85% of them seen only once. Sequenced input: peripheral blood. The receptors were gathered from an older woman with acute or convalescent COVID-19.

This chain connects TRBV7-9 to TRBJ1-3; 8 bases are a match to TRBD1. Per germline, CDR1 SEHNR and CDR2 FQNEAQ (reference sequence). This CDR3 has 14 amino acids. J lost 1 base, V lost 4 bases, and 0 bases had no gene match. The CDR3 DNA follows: TGTGCCAGCAGCTACAGGGGGTCTGGAAACACCATATATTTT. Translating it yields CASSYRGSGNTIYF.

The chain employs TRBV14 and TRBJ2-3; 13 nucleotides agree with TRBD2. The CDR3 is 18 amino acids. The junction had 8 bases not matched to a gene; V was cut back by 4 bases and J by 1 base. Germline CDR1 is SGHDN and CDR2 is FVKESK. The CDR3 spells CASSRGLAGVVGTDTQYF. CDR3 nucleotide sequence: TGTGCCAGCAGCCGTGGACTAGCGGGAGTTGTCGGCACAGATACGCAGTATTTT.

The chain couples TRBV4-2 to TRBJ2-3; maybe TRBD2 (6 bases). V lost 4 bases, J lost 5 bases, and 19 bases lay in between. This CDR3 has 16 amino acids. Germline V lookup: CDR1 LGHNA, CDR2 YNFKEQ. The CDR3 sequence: CASSLEPGLQGDTQYF. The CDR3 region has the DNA TGTGCCAGCAGCCTCGAACCGGGACTTCAAGGAGATACGCAGTATTTT.

CDR3 sequence (DNA): TGTGCCAGCAGCTTTGGGACATCGCAAGACACCATATATTTT. Amino acids: CASSFGTSQDTIYF. This chain joins TRBV7-9 and TRBJ1-3, with D maybe TRBD1 (6 bases). CDR1 is SEHNR, CDR2 FQNEAQ, per germline (reference sequence). There are 14 residues in the CDR3. Deletions cut 3 bases from V and 8 bases from J, with 14 bases between.

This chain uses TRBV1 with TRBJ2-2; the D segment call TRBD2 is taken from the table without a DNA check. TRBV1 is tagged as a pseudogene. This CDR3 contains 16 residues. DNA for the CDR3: TGCACAAGCAGCCAACCTAGCGGGAGGAACACCGGGGAGCTGTTTTTT. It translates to CTSSQPSGRNTGELFF.

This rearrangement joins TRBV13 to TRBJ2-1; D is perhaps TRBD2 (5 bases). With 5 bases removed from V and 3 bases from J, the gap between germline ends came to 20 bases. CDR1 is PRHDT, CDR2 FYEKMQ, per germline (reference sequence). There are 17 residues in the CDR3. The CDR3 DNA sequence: TGTGCCAGCAGCGACTATCGGCTAGCCGAGCTCTACAATGAGCAGTTCTTC. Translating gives CASSDYRLAELYNEQFF.

Written as DNA, the CDR3 is TGTGCCAGCGGCACCTACGAGCAGTACTTC. Its protein is CASGTYEQYF. The chain combines TRBV7-8 with TRBJ2-7; D not resolved. This CDR3 contains 10 residues. Germline values: CDR1 SGHVS, CDR2 FQNEAQ. V gave up 8 bases and J gave up 2 bases, with 4 bases separating them.

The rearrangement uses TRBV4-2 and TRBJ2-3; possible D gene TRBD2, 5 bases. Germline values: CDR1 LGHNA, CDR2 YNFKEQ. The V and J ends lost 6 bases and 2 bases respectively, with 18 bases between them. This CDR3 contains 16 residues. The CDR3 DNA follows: TGTGCCAGCAGGCAAAGAGAAGCGGACCTCACAGATACGCAGTATTTT. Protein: CASRQREADLTDTQYF.

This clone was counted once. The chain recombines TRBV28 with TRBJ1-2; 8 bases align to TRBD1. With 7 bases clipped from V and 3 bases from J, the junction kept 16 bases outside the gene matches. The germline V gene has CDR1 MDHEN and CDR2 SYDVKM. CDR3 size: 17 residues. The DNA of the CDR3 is TGTGCCAGCACCTCCCGCAGGGGGCGGGTGGAGGACTATGGCTACACCTTC. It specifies CASTSRRGRVEDYGYTF.

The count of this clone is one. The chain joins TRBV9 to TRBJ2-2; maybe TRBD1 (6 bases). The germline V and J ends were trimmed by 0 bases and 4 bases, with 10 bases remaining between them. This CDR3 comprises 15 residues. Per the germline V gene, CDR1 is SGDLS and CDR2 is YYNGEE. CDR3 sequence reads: CASSVGPGATGELFF. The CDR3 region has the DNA TGTGCCAGCAGCGTAGGGCCAGGGGCCACCGGGGAGCTGTTTTTT.

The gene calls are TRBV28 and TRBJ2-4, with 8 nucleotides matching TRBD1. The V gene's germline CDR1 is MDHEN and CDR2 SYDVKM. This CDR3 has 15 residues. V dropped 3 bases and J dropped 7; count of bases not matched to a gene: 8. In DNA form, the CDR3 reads TGTGCCAGCAGTTTCACGGCCGACAGGGGCAACATTCAGTACTTC. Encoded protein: CASSFTADRGNIQYF.

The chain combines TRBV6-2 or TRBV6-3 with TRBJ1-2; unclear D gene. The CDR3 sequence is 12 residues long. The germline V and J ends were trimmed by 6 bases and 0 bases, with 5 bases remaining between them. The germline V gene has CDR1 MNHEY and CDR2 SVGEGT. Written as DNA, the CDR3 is TGTGCCAGCAGCAGAGCTAACTATGGCTACACCTTC. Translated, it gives CASSRANYGYTF.

CDR3 DNA: TGTGCCTGGGGGACGGGGTATAGCAATCAGCCCCAGCATTTT. Protein: CAWGTGYSNQPQHF. The chain has TRBV30 and TRBJ1-5; D might be TRBD1 (5 bases). The CDR3 is 14 amino acids. V lost 5 bases and J lost 0, with 11 bases in between. Germline loops: CDR1 GTSNPN, CDR2 SVGIG (reference sequence).